What follows is one TCR beta chain and its context. This entry belongs to a study of T-cell reconstitution after alpha-beta-depleted transplantation in children. Preparation of the TCRbeta library involved a method that used unique molecular identifiers. Each CDR3 protein is one row after TCRdb ran MiXCR on the PCR reads. Found here are some 340,000 distinct CDR3 sequences, about a tenth of them singletons; the top ten hold approximately 2.3%. The CDR3 spans 17 residues. The ends were cut back, 2 bases at V and 4 bases at J, with 19 bases in the middle. Germline V gene lookup returns CDR1 MNHEY and CDR2 SMNVEV (reference sequence).

Material: PBMCs from the stem cell graft donor, obtained from the stem cell graft. This chain links TRBV27 with TRBJ2-3, with TRBD1 as a possible D gene (5 bases). The TCR originated in a human donor who donated a stem cell graft to a child with acute lymphoblastic leukemia. This CDR3 is CASSLVPASQGSDTQYF. CDR3 in DNA: TGTGCCAGCAGTTTAGTCCCGGCGTCGCAGGGTTCAGATACGCAGTATTTT.